Below are 3 T cell receptor beta chains sequenced from a single sample in a study of T cells after posttransplantation cyclophosphamide. Assay: immunoSEQ multiplex PCR; the TCRdb copy retains only in-frame clones and omits some. The profile covers about 36,000 clones, none occurring a single time. The sequenced sample consisted of PBMCs. The source is a girl between 10 and 17 years old in good health, CMV-negative, and a related stem cell transplant donor.

This clone was found many times. The chain couples TRBV19 to TRBJ1-2; 7 nucleotides line up with TRBD1. The CDR3 loop spans 14 amino acids. With 6 bases clipped from V and 2 bases from J, the junction kept 6 bases outside the gene matches. Germline CDR1 reads LNHDA; CDR2 reads SQIVND (reference sequence). CDR3 DNA sequence: TGTGCCAGTAGGGACAGGCCACCGAACTATGGCTACACCTTC. This codes for CASRDRPPNYGYTF.

V and J are TRBV27 and TRBJ1-2; 7 positions agree with TRBD1. The CDR3 contains 16 residues. Trimming took 3 bases from V and 2 from J; bases not matched to a gene: 9. Germline V gene data show CDR1 as MNHEY and CDR2 as SMNVEV (reference sequence). The CDR3 spells CASSFLSLQGNYGYTF. In DNA form, the CDR3 reads TGTGCCAGCAGTTTCCTCTCGTTACAGGGGAACTATGGCTACACCTTC.

V gene TRBV2 combines with J gene TRBJ1-2; TRBD1 is a possible D gene (6 bases). The CDR3 is 11 amino acids. The V end lost 11 bases, the J end lost 6 bases, and 13 bases lay between the germline ends. CDR1 is SNHLY and CDR2 is FYNNEI in the germline V gene. This CDR3 is CAHWGGHGYTF. The CDR3 DNA sequence: TGTGCCCATTGGGGGGGGCATGGCTACACCTTC.